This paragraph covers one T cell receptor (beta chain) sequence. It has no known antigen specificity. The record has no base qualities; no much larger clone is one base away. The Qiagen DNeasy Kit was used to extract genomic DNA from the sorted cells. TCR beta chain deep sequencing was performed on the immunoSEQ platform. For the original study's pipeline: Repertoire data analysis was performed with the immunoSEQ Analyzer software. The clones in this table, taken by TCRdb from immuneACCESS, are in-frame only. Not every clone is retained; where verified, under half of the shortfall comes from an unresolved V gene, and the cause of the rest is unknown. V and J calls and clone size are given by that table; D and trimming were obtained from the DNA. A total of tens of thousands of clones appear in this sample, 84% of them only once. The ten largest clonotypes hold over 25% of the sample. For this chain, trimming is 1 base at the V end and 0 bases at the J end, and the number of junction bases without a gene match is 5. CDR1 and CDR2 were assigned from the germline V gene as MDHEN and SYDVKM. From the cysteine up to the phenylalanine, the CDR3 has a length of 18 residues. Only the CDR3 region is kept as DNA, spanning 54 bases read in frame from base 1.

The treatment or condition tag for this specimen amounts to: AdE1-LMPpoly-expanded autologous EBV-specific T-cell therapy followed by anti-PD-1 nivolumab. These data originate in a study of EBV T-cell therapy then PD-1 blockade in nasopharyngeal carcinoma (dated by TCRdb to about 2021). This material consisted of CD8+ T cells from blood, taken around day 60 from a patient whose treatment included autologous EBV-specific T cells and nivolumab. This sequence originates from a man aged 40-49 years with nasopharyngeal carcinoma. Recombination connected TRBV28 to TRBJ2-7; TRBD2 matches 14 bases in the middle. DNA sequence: TGTGCCAGCAGTTTATCGGGACTAGCGGGGGCATCCTCCTACGAGCAGTACTTC. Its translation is CASSLSGLAGASSYEQYF.